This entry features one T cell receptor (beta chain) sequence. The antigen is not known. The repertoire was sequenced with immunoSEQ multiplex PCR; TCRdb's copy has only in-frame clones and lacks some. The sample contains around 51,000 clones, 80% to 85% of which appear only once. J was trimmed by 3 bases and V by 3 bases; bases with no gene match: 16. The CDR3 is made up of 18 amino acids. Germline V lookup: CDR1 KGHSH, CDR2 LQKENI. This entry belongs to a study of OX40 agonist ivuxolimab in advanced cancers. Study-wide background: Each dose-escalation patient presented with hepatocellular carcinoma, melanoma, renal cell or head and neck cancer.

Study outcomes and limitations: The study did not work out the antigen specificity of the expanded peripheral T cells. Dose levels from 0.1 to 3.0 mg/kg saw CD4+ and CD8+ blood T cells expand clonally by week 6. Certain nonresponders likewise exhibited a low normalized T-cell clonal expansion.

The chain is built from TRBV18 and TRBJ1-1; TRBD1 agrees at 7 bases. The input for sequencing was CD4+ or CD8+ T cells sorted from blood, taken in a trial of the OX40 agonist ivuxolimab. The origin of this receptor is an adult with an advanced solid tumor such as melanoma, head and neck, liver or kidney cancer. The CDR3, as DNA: TGTGCCAGCTCACCTCGAATTAAAGGAGGGGGCGAGGACACTGAAGCTTTCTTT. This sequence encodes CASSPRIKGGGEDTEAFF.